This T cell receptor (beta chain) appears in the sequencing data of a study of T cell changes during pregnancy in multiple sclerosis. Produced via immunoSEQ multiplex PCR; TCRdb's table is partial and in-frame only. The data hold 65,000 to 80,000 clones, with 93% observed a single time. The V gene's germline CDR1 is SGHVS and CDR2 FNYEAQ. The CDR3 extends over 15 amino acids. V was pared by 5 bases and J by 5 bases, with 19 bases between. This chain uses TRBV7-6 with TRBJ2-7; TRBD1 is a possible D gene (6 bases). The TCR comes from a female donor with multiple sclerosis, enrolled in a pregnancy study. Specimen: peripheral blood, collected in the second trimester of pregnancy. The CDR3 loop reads CASSPSLTGYHEQYF. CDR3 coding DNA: TGTGCCAGCAGCCCAAGCCTTACAGGGTACCACGAGCAGTACTTC.